The 24 T cell receptor beta chains below all came from one sample that was sequenced in a study of shared clonotypes between healthy human individuals. The table came from immunoSEQ multiplex PCR; TCRdb's copy has only in-frame clones and leaves some out. The sample has some 2,500,000 clones, over 85% seen once. The specimen sequenced was naive CD4+ T cells from PBMCs. Subset indicated: CD45RA+ positively selected. Receptors were obtained from a man aged 18 to 30 in good health. Some clones in this sample may be carry-over from other donors' samples.

The rearrangement links TRBV29-1 to TRBJ2-5, with D possibly being TRBD1 or TRBD2 (5 bases each). Matching the DNA end better, TRBJ2-7 makes the J call doubtful. CDR3 length: 12 residues. CDR1 and CDR2 (germline): SQVTM, ANQGSEA. The CDR3 protein is CSVGRDPYEQYF. The DNA for the CDR3 is TGCAGCGTTGGCAGGGACCCATACGAGCAGTACTTC.

The V and J genes are TRBV7-2 and TRBJ2-7, with TRBD2 matching over 7 bases. This CDR3 is 17 amino acids long. Unmatched junction bases numbered 12, after V lost 1 base and J lost 3 bases. CDR1 and CDR2 from the germline V gene are SGHTA and FQGNSA. The CDR3 protein is CASSLVSGGGSIYEQYF. In nucleotides, the CDR3 is TGTGCCAGCAGCTTAGTGAGTGGTGGCGGGAGTATCTACGAGCAGTACTTC.

The gene calls are TRBV30 and TRBJ2-7; 7 bases are shared with TRBD1. The V segment lost 0 bases and the J segment 3 bases; nucleotides outside the gene matches: 5. Germline CDR1 GTSNPN, CDR2 SVGIG (reference sequence). The CDR3 has 14 amino acids. The CDR3: CAWSVKGAFYEQYF. The DNA of the CDR3 is TGTGCCTGGAGTGTTAAGGGGGCGTTCTACGAGCAGTACTTC.

Concerning this clone itself: The same CDR3 can be traced to other DNA sequences in this sample. The chain combines TRBV11-2 with TRBJ2-5, with D unclear. The CDR3 length is 14 residues. Trimming pared 5 bases from V and 5 bases from J, leaving 15 bases between. In germline, CDR1 is SGHAT, CDR2 FQNNGV. The chain's CDR3 is CASSLSGQVETQYF. CDR3 nucleotide sequence: TGTGCCAGCAGCCTATCTGGGCAAGTGGAGACCCAGTACTTC. The entire variable domain, with the rest obtained from reference TRBV11-2 and TRBJ2-5, is as follows: EAGVAQSPRYKIIEKRQSVAFWCNPISGHATLYWYQQILGQGPKLLIQFQNNGVVDDSQLPKDRFSAERLKGVDSTLKIQPAKLEDSAVYLCASSLSGQVETQYFGPGTRLLVL.

V gene TRBV29-1 combines with J gene TRBJ2-3; 7 bases line up with TRBD1. CDR1 and CDR2 from the germline V gene are SQVTM and ANQGSEA. Trimming removed 3 bases from V and 4 bases from J; junction bases left unmatched: 7. This CDR3 has 14 amino acids. CDR3 region: CSVDRTGGADTQYF. CDR3 in DNA: TGCAGCGTTGATAGGACAGGTGGGGCAGATACGCAGTATTTT.

This clone was recorded once. This sample also contains other DNA sequences that code for the same CDR3. The V and J genes are TRBV7-9 and TRBJ2-7; D unresolved. The CDR3 runs to 13 residues. Germline V CDR1 and CDR2: SEHNR, FQNEAQ (reference sequence). The ends were cut back, 3 bases at V and 3 bases at J, with 9 bases in the middle. The CDR3 sequence: CASSFTTVYEQYF. In DNA, the CDR3 is TGTGCCAGCAGCTTTACAACAGTCTACGAGCAGTACTTC.

This clone has just one count. This sample also contains other DNA sequences that code for the same CDR3. This chain connects TRBV11-3 to TRBJ2-7, with 12 bases matching TRBD2. The CDR3 spans 14 residues. J was trimmed by 3 bases and V by 6 bases; bases with no gene match: 3. Germline CDR1 is SGHNT and CDR2 is YENEEA. This CDR3 reads CASSPTSGSYEQYF. CDR3 nucleotides: TGTGCCAGCAGTCCGACTAGCGGGAGCTACGAGCAGTACTTC.

The chain is built from TRBV5-4 and TRBJ2-7; no clear D. V was clipped by 4 bases and J by 2 bases, with 16 bases between them. There are 15 residues in the CDR3. CDR1 and CDR2 from the germline V gene are SGHNT and YYREEE (reference sequence). The CDR3 DNA reads TGTGCCAGCAGCCCTGGGATGCATTCGACCTACGAGCAGTACTTC. This encodes CASSPGMHSTYEQYF.

The J gene is TRBJ2-5, the V gene TRBV28; 12 nucleotides match TRBD1. Germline assignment: CDR1 MDHEN and CDR2 SYDVKM. V dropped 6 bases and J dropped 4; count of bases not matched to a gene: 9. The CDR3 has 16 amino acids. CDR3 nucleotide sequence: TGTGCCAGCAGGGGAACTGGGACAGGGGGCGGAGAGACCCAGTACTTC. Translated, it gives CASRGTGTGGGETQYF.

The J gene is TRBJ1-2, the V gene TRBV28, with D uncertain. V was clipped by 3 bases and J by 4 bases, with 15 bases between them. The CDR3 has 15 amino acids. Germline V CDR1 and CDR2: MDHEN, SYDVKM. CDR3 protein: CASSFSLNSPYGYTF. DNA of the CDR3: TGTGCCAGCAGTTTCAGTTTGAACAGCCCCTATGGCTACACCTTC.

This chain connects TRBV27 to TRBJ2-5; no firm D call. TRBJ2-7 matches the DNA end more closely, so the J call is doubtful. The CDR3 is 15 amino acids. From germline, CDR1 is MNHEY and CDR2 SMNVEV (reference sequence). CDR3 DNA sequence: TGTGCCAGCAGTTTTCTGTCCTTAAAAGACTACGAGCAGTACTTC. Amino acids: CASSFLSLKDYEQYF.

In the case of this clone: Distinct nucleotide sequences in the sample also encode this CDR3. This CDR3 reads CASSLGGAKNIQYF. For the CDR3, the DNA is TGCGCCAGCAGCTTAGGCGGGGCCAAAAACATTCAGTACTTC. The chain employs TRBV5-1 and TRBJ2-4, with D perhaps matching TRBD2 (5 bases). Trimming took off 2 bases at V and 1 base at J, with 7 bases between the two ends. This CDR3 spans 14 amino acids. The germline CDR1 and CDR2 sequences are SGHRS and YFSETQ.

This clone turned up a few times. The rearrangement links TRBV7-3 to TRBJ1-1; D is ambiguous. CDR1 is SGHTA and CDR2 is FQGTGA in the germline V gene. The CDR3 contains 14 residues. Trimming pared 5 bases from V and 2 bases from J, leaving 12 bases between. DNA of the CDR3: TGTGCCAGCAGCAAAAGCGGCAGAAACACTGAAGCTTTCTTT. Its translation is CASSKSGRNTEAFF.

This clone appeared once. The V call is TRBV5-6, the J call TRBJ2-2, with D perhaps matching TRBD2 (6 bases). The V end was cut by 5 bases, the J end by 7 bases, with 12 bases between. Germline CDR1 reads SGHDT; CDR2 reads YYEEEE. The CDR3 totals 13 residues. The CDR3 DNA sequence: TGTGCCAGCAGACCCGGGACTTACGGGGAGCTGTTTTTT. Translating gives CASRPGTYGELFF.

The chain is built from TRBV6-5 and TRBJ2-1, with D possibly matching TRBD2 (6 bases). From germline, CDR1 is MNHEY and CDR2 SVGAGI. The ends were cut back, 6 bases at V and 4 bases at J, with 10 bases in the middle. This CDR3 has 13 residues. The CDR3 sequence is CASRQTRYNEQFF. CDR3 bases: TGTGCCAGCAGACAGACTAGGTACAATGAGCAGTTCTTC.

This chain uses TRBV5-5 with TRBJ2-5, with 7 positions matching TRBD1. Germline values: CDR1 SGHKS, CDR2 YYEKEE (reference sequence). CDR3 length equals 14 residues. V lost 4 bases to trimming and J lost 1 base; unmatched junction nucleotides: 4. The CDR3 region has the DNA TGTGCCAGCAGCAACCGACAGGGCCAAGAGACCCAGTACTTC. Translated: CASSNRQGQETQYF.

This clone has only a few counts. V gene TRBV5-1 combines with J gene TRBJ1-1; a possible D gene is TRBD1 (6 bases). With 4 bases removed from V and 2 bases from J, the gap between germline ends came to 15 bases. CDR1 is SGHRS and CDR2 is YFSETQ in the germline V gene. This CDR3 region has 15 residues. For the CDR3, the DNA is TGCGCCAGCAGCCCGGTAACCGGGGGCAACACTGAAGCTTTCTTT. Encoded protein: CASSPVTGGNTEAFF.

The rearrangement uses TRBV7-3 and TRBJ2-3, with D uncertain. Trimming cost V 2 bases and J 0 bases, with 9 bases left between them. The CDR3 sequence is 15 residues long. CDR1 and CDR2 from the germline V gene are SGHTA and FQGTGA. The DNA of the CDR3 is TGTGCCAGCAGCTTATTCGAACAAAGCACAGATACGCAGTATTTT. Protein product: CASSLFEQSTDTQYF.

The CDR3 reads CASRGAGAFYEQYF. CDR3 in DNA: TGTGCCAGCAGGGGAGCGGGAGCCTTCTACGAGCAGTACTTC. The V and J genes are TRBV6-5 and TRBJ2-7, with 8 nucleotides matching TRBD2. The germline V gene has CDR1 MNHEY and CDR2 SVGAGI. Trimming cost V 6 bases and J 3 bases; bases outside gene matches: 7. The CDR3 is 14 amino acids.

The count of this clone is one. The same CDR3 can be traced to other DNA sequences in this sample. This chain connects TRBV5-1 to TRBJ2-1; a possible D gene is TRBD1 (6 bases). The V end was cut by 4 bases, the J end by 2 bases, with 10 bases between. CDR1 and CDR2 (germline): SGHRS, YFSETQ. The CDR3 consists of 14 residues. CDR3 DNA: TGCGCCAGCAGCCTAGGACAGACCTACAATGAGCAGTTCTTC. It specifies CASSLGQTYNEQFF.

The chain combines TRBV27 with TRBJ2-3, with no clear D. The CDR3 runs to 13 residues. Germline V gene lookup returns CDR1 MNHEY and CDR2 SMNVEV (reference sequence). V gave up 7 bases and J gave up 5 bases, with 13 bases separating them. This CDR3 reads CASKTILGDTQYF. As DNA, the CDR3 is TGTGCCAGCAAAACCATTTTAGGAGATACGCAGTATTTT.

This chain uses TRBV7-3 with TRBJ2-3; 9 bases align to TRBD1. Losses at the gene ends were 3 bases for V and 6 bases for J; bases not matched to a gene: 4. The CDR3 has 14 residues. Germline V gives CDR1 SGHTA, CDR2 FQGTGA. The CDR3 coding sequence is TGTGCCAGCAGCTTGGGACAGGGAGGGGATACGCAGTATTTT. Translating gives CASSLGQGGDTQYF.

This chain connects TRBV4-1 to TRBJ2-7; D unresolved. This CDR3 has 13 residues. Trimming removed 4 bases at V and 6 bases at J, with 13 bases between. In germline, CDR1 is MGHRA, CDR2 YSYEKL. The CDR3: CASSPLSSGEQYF. The CDR3, as DNA: TGCGCCAGCAGCCCCCTTTCATCCGGCGAGCAGTACTTC.

The CDR3 DNA is TGTGCCAGCAGTCTACTCGGGGATACGCAGTATTTT. It specifies CASSLLGDTQYF. The chain employs TRBV6-5 and TRBJ2-3; D gene uncertain. Trimming left V 5 bases short and J 6 bases short, with 9 bases between. Germline V lookup: CDR1 MNHEY, CDR2 SVGAGI. The CDR3 has 12 amino acids.